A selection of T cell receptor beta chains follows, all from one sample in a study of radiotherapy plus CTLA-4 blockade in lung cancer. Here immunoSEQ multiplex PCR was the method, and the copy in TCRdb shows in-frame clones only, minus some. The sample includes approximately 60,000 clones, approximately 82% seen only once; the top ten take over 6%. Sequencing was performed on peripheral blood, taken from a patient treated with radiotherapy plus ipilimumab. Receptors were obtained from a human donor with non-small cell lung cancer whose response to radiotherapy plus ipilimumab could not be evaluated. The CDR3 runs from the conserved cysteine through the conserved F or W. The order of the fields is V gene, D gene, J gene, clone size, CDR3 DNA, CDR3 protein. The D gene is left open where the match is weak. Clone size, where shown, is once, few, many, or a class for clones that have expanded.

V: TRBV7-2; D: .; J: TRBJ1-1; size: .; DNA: TGTGCCAGCAGCTTAGTGTTAGCCGAAGCTTTCTTT; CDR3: CASSLVLAEAFF
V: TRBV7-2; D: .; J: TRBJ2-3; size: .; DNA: TGTGCCAGCAGTCCCTCAGCGACAGATACGCAGTATTTT; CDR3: CASSPSATDTQYF
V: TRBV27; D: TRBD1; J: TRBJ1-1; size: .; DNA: TGTGCCAGCAGTGTCAACAGGGGGCCGGTCACTGAAGCTTTCTTT; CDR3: CASSVNRGPVTEAFF
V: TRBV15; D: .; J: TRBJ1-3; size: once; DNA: TGTGCCACCAGCAGGGGAAGCGGGGGGACTGGAAACACCATATATTTT; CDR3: CATSRGSGGTGNTIYF
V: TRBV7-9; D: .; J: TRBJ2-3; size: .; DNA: TGTGCCAGCAGCGTTGCGTGGGGCAAAGAGACAGATACGCAGTATTTT; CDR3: CASSVAWGKETDTQYF
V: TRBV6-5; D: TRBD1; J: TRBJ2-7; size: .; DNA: TGTGCCAGCAGTAGCCGGGACAGCTCCTACGAGCAGTACTTC; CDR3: CASSSRDSSYEQYF
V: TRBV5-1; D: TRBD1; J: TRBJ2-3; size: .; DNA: TGCGCCAGCAGCTTTCAACAGGGGGCAAATACGCAGTATTTT; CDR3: CASSFQQGANTQYF
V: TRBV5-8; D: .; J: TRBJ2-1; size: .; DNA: TGTGCCAGCAGTCTCGTCAGATCCTACAATGAGCAGTTCTTC; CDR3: CASSLVRSYNEQFF
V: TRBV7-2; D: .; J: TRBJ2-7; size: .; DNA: TGTGCCAGCAGCCCGAAGACAGGAACAACCTACGAGCAGTACTTC; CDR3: CASSPKTGTTYEQYF
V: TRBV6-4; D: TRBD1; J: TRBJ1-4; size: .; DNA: TGTGCCAGCAGTGGACAGGGAACTAATGAAAAACTGTTTTTT; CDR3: CASSGQGTNEKLFF
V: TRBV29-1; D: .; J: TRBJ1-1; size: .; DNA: TGCAGCGTTGAAGATCGCCGGACAGCGAACACTGAAGCTTTCTTT; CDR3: CSVEDRRTANTEAFF
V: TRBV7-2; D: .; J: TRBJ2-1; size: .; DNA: TGTGCCAGCAGCTTATTCCCATATGAGCAGTTCTTC; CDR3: CASSLFPYEQFF
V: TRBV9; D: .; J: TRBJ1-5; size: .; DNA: TGTGCCAGCAGCGCGACAGGCAGAAATCAGCCCCAGCATTTT; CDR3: CASSATGRNQPQHF
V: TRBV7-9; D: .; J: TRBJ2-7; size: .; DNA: TGTGCCAGCAGCTTGCACGCGGCAGACTACGAGCAGTACTTC; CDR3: CASSLHAADYEQYF
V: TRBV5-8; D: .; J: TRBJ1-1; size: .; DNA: TGTGCCGCAGGTCCGTTGAACACTGAAGCTTTCTTT; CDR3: CAAGPLNTEAFF
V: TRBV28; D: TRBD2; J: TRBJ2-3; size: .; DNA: TGTGCCAGCAGAGCGGGGGGGAGCACAGATACGCAGTATTTT; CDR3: CASRAGGSTDTQYF
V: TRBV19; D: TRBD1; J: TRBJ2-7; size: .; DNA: TGTGCCAGTAGTATAGGGGCGGGACAGGGGAGCTACGAGCAGTACTTC; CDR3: CASSIGAGQGSYEQYF
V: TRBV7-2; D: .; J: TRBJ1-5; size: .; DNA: TGTGCCAGCAGCAACGGGGGGTTCGGCAATCAGCCCCAGCATTTT; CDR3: CASSNGGFGNQPQHF
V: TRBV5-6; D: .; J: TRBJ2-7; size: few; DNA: TGTGCCAGCAGCGTGGGGACAAATTACGAGCAGTACTTC; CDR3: CASSVGTNYEQYF
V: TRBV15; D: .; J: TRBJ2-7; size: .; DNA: TGTGCCACCAGCAGAGGCGGGGAGCCCTACGAGCAGTACTTC; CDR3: CATSRGGEPYEQYF
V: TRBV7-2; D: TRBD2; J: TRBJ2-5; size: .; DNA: TGTGCCAGCAGCTTAATCGGAGGGGAGGGCGAGACCCAGTACTTC; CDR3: CASSLIGGEGETQYF
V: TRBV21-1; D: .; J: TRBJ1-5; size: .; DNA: TGTGCCAGCAGCAATCGGCAGCAAATCACAGGGGGTAACCAGCCCCAGCATTTT; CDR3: CASSNRQQITGGNQPQHF
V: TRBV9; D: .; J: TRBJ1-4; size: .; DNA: TGTGCCAGCAGCGGACCTACAGGGTGGGGTGAAAAACTGTTTTTT; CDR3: CASSGPTGWGEKLFF
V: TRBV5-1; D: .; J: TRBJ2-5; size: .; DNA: TGCGCCAGCAGCTGGGGTGGGGAGGAGACCCAGTACTTC; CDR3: CASSWGGEETQYF
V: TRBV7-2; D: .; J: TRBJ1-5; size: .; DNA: TGTGCCAGCAGCTTCGGACAGTCTGATCAGCCCCAGCATTTT; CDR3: CASSFGQSDQPQHF
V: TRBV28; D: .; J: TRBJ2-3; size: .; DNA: TGTGCCAGCACCGAGAGCGGAGGGGCAGATACGCAGTATTTT; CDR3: CASTESGGADTQYF
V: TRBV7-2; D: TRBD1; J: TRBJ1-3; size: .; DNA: TGTGCCAGCAGCTTAGATTGGGACAGCAGAAACACCATATATTTT; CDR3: CASSLDWDSRNTIYF
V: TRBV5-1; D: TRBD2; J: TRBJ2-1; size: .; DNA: TGCGCCAGCAGCTGGGGACTAGGAGACTACAATGAGCAGTTCTTC; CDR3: CASSWGLGDYNEQFF
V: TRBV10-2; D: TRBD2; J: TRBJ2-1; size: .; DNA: TGCGCCAGCAGAGGCGGGGGGGAGCAGTTCTTC; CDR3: CASRGGGEQFF
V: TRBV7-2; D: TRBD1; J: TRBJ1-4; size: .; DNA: TGTGCCAGCAGCCCCTACCGGACAGGGGGAAATGAAAAACTGTTTTTT; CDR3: CASSPYRTGGNEKLFF
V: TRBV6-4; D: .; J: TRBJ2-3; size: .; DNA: TGTGCCAGCAGTGACTTTGGGGGCCCAGATACGCAGTATTTT; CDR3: CASSDFGGPDTQYF
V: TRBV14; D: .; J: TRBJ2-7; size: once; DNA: TGTGCCAGCAGCCTTGTCAGGGGGGCCCCATACGAGCAGTACTTC; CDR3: CASSLVRGAPYEQYF
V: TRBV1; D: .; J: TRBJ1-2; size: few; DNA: TGCACCAGCAGCCAAGATCGGGACTGGGGCGTTGGGTATGGCTACACCTTC; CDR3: CTSSQDRDWGVGYGYTF
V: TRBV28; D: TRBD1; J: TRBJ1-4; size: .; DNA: TGTGCCAGCAGTTTTGGACAGGCAACTAATGAAAAACTGTTTTTT; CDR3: CASSFGQATNEKLFF
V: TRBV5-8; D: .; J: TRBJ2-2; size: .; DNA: TGTGCCAGCAGCTTGGCAGGGGTCAACACCGGGGAGCTGTTTTTT; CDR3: CASSLAGVNTGELFF
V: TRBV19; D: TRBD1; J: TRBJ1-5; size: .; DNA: TGTGCCACCAAGCCGGGACAGGGGAATCAGCCCCAGCATTTT; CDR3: CATKPGQGNQPQHF
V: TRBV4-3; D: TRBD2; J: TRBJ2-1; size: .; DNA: TGCGCCAGCAGCCTCTCTAGCGGCTCCTACAATGAGCAGTTCTTC; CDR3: CASSLSSGSYNEQFF